A selection of T cell receptor beta chains follows, all from one sample in a study of blood T cell repertoires in COVID-19. The data were produced by immunoSEQ multiplex PCR, yet TCRdb's version contains in-frame clones alone and is incomplete. The repertoire has 200,000 to 250,000 clones, 82% of them found once; the top ten carry approximately 5.6%. The sample taken for sequencing was peripheral blood. The receptors were gathered from a woman in her 70s with COVID-19, enrolled during active disease. Each CDR3 is given with its conserved first and last residue.

j_gene	v_gene	CDR3aa
TRBJ2-7	TRBV4-1	CASSQVSEGSYEQYF
TRBJ2-5	TRBV19	CASSLGGPLAGAETQYF
TRBJ2-3	TRBV4-1	CASSPLGRGLDADTQYF
TRBJ2-1	TRBV7-8	CASSNPWDRNNEQFF
TRBJ2-1	TRBV30	CAWSRNTYNEQFF
TRBJ2-3	TRBV27	CASSPGTGGDTQYF
TRBJ2-2	TRBV7-9	CASSTGGDGELFF
TRBJ2-7	TRBV15	CATSRVLSYEQYF
TRBJ2-7	TRBV13	CASSLGRGQAKSMRQYF
TRBJ1-2	TRBV18	CASSPPEQLYGYTF
TRBJ2-6	TRBV15	CATSIGRLGLSSGANVLTF
TRBJ2-4	TRBV28	CASSPVRTGSNIQYF
TRBJ1-2	TRBV3-1/TRBV3-2	CASSPVDSRYGYTF
TRBJ1-2	TRBV4-1	CASSQDQGMGYTF
TRBJ1-4	TRBV7-2	CASSPDRGTNEKLFF
TRBJ2-5	TRBV25-1	CASSRSGSKTQYF
TRBJ1-1	TRBV5-6	CASSPGRTVNTEAFF
TRBJ2-5	TRBV28	CASTHHGGGLRQTQYF
TRBJ2-3	TRBV18	CASSPGTGGTDTQYF
TRBJ1-2	TRBV7-9	CASSLSGRGARGYTF